This TCR beta chain was sequenced in a study of T cells in localized non-small cell lung cancer. Study-level findings and limits: A median of 57 of the top 100 tumor clones appeared in adjacent lung, which was paired and uninvolved. Higher blood T cell density went with longer overall survival. Uninvolved adjacent lung showed the highest T cell clonality, exceeding tumor.

The germline V and J ends were trimmed by 0 bases and 12 bases, with 15 bases remaining between them. Germline assignment: CDR1 LGHNA and CDR2 YSLEER. The CDR3 is 14 amino acids. Measured with immunoSEQ multiplex PCR; TCRdb has only the in-frame clones, and not every one. The sample includes just over 20,000 clones, roughly 84% seen only once; the top ten take approximately 15%. In the case of this clone: The antigen is not known.

This clonotype was obtained from a woman aged 35-75 years with stage II squamous cell lung carcinoma. The source was PBMCs, collected before any cancer treatment. The V and J genes are TRBV4-3 and TRBJ2-1; D ambiguous. CDR3 DNA: TGCGCCAGCAGCCAAGATCACAGTAGTCATAGGCAGTTCTTC. Amino acids: CASSQDHSSHRQFF.